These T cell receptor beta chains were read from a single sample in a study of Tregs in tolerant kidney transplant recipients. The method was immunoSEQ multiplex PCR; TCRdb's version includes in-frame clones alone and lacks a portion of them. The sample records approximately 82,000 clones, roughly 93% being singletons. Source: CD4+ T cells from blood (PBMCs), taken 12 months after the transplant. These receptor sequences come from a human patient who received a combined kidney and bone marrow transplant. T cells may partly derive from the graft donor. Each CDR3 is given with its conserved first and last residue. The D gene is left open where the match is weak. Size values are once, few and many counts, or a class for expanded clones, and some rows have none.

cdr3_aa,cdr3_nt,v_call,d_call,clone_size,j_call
CASSIVTGGRSPLHF,TGTGCCAGTAGTATAGTGACAGGGGGCCGATCACCCCTCCACTTT,TRBV19,TRBD1,.,TRBJ1-6
CASSTEGLNNQPQHF,TGTGCCAGCAGTACGGAGGGGTTGAACAATCAGCCCCAGCATTTT,TRBV2,.,.,TRBJ1-5
CASSARQPFSTEQYF,TGTGCCAGCAGTGCACGACAGCCCTTTTCCACCGAGCAGTACTTC,TRBV25-1,.,.,TRBJ2-7
CAIRGEDYGYTF,TGTGCCATCAGGGGGGAGGACTATGGCTACACCTTC,TRBV10-3,.,.,TRBJ1-2
CAWSVRGLVTNEQFF,TGTGCCTGGAGTGTCCGGGGACTAGTAACTAATGAGCAGTTCTTC,TRBV30,TRBD2,once,TRBJ2-1
CASSYAGGAGVGYTF,TGTGCCAGCAGCTACGCGGGGGGGGCCGGCGTTGGCTACACCTTC,TRBV4-2,.,.,TRBJ1-2
CASSYRFSGGNTIYF,TGTGCCAGCAGCTATAGGTTTTCGGGTGGAAACACCATATATTTT,TRBV5-6,.,once,TRBJ1-3
CASSWGEMSNEQFF,TGTGCCAGCAGCTGGGGGGAAATGTCGAATGAGCAGTTCTTC,TRBV9,.,.,TRBJ2-1
CASSYTGTRVYNEQFF,TGTGCCAGCAGCTATACCGGGACAAGGGTCTACAATGAGCAGTTCTTC,TRBV14,.,.,TRBJ2-1
CASSIAGQGTGELFF,TGTGCCAGTAGTATTGCGGGACAGGGGACCGGGGAGCTGTTTTTT,TRBV19,TRBD1,.,TRBJ2-2
CAWRPLVGEIRPYEQYF,TGTGCCTGGAGACCCCTTGTGGGAGAGATCAGACCCTACGAGCAGTACTTC,TRBV30,.,.,TRBJ2-7
CASSWGQLSYEQYF,TGTGCCAGCAGTTGGGGGCAGCTTTCCTACGAGCAGTACTTC,TRBV2,.,.,TRBJ2-7
CASSLPGTSGHYEQYF,TGCGCCAGCAGCCTTCCAGGGACTAGCGGGCATTACGAGCAGTACTTC,TRBV5-1,TRBD2,.,TRBJ2-7
CASRARTGSQPQHF,TGTGCCAGCAGGGCAAGGACAGGGAGTCAGCCCCAGCATTTT,TRBV27,TRBD1,.,TRBJ1-5
CASSQLAGGPGSYNEQFF,TGTGCCAGCAGCCAACTAGCGGGGGGCCCCGGGTCCTACAATGAGCAGTTCTTC,TRBV14,TRBD2,.,TRBJ2-1
CASSLAPQGNTGELFF,TGCGCCAGCAGCTTGGCACCACAGGGGAACACCGGGGAGCTGTTTTTT,TRBV5-1,.,.,TRBJ2-2
CASSLLTKSGTSTDTQYF,TGTGCCAGCAGCTTACTCACCAAGAGCGGGACTAGCACAGATACGCAGTATTTT,TRBV7-2,TRBD2,.,TRBJ2-3
CASRGTSGANQETQYF,TGTGCCAGCAGGGGGACTAGCGGAGCTAACCAAGAGACCCAGTACTTC,TRBV5-4,TRBD2,.,TRBJ2-5
CASSLGQEVGELFF,TGCGCCAGCAGCTTGGGGCAGGAGGTCGGGGAGCTGTTTTTT,TRBV5-1,.,.,TRBJ2-2
CASSLSGGRDEQFF,TGTGCCAGCAGCTTATCGGGGGGGCGTGATGAGCAGTTCTTC,TRBV7-9,TRBD2,.,TRBJ2-1
CASSYSTNRARWAGYTF,TGTGCCAGCAGTTATTCAACCAACAGGGCCCGGTGGGCTGGCTACACCTTC,TRBV6-9,.,.,TRBJ1-2
CVSSIGRREGEKLFF,TGTGTCAGTAGTATAGGGCGCAGGGAGGGAGAAAAACTGTTTTTT,TRBV19,.,.,TRBJ1-4
CASSFDLLAGGHNEQFF,TGTGCCAGCAGCTTTGATCTTCTAGCGGGAGGACACAATGAGCAGTTCTTC,TRBV7-9,TRBD2,.,TRBJ2-1
CASSAVRDRGYEQYF,TGTGCCAGCTCGGCGGTAAGGGACAGGGGTTACGAGCAGTACTTC,TRBV18,TRBD1,.,TRBJ2-7
CASSTGLAGVVETQYF,TGCGCCAGCAGCACCGGACTAGCGGGAGTCGTAGAGACCCAGTACTTC,TRBV5-1,TRBD2,.,TRBJ2-5
CASSSRWQGSNYGYTF,TGTGCCAGCAGTTCCCGATGGCAGGGTTCTAACTATGGCTACACCTTC,TRBV28,.,.,TRBJ1-2
CASRERTDEQHF,TGTGCCAGCAGGGAAAGGACAGACGAGCAGCATTTT,TRBV2,.,.,TRBJ1-5
CASSHPQDKSRQYF,TGTGCCAGCAGCCACCCCCAAGACAAATCTCGGCAGTATTTT,TRBV5-4,.,.,TRBJ2-3
CASSITTDRGYGYTF,TGTGCCAGTAGTATAACCACCGACAGAGGCTATGGCTACACCTTC,TRBV19,.,.,TRBJ1-2
CASSFLWGGNEKLFF,TGTGCCAGCAGTTTTCTCTGGGGGGGAAATGAAAAACTGTTTTTT,TRBV28,.,.,TRBJ1-4
CASSLRTGSYNEQFF,TGCGCCAGCAGCTTGCGGACAGGGTCCTACAATGAGCAGTTCTTC,TRBV5-1,TRBD1,.,TRBJ2-1
CASRQGDRAQETQYF,TGTGCCAGCAGACAAGGGGACAGGGCCCAAGAGACCCAGTACTTC,TRBV7-8,TRBD1,.,TRBJ2-5
CASSPPIRGGDEQYF,TGTGCCAGCAGTCCCCCGATACGCGGGGGGGACGAGCAGTACTTC,TRBV28,TRBD2,.,TRBJ2-7
CASSLSVDVTTDTQYF,TGCGCCAGCAGCTTGTCTGTAGATGTTACCACAGATACGCAGTATTTT,TRBV5-1,.,.,TRBJ2-3
CASSLRGGGETQYF,TGTGCCAGCAGCTTGCGGGGAGGGGGGGAGACCCAGTACTTC,TRBV7-2,.,.,TRBJ2-5
CASSPGTGVYGYTF,TGTGCCAGCAGCCCCGGGACAGGGGTGTATGGCTACACCTTC,TRBV7-9,TRBD1,once,TRBJ1-2
CASSLSGRETQYF,TGTGCCAGCAGCTTATCTGGCCGAGAGACCCAGTACTTC,TRBV7-3,.,.,TRBJ2-5
CASSLVGPETQYF,TGTGCCAGCAGCTTAGTGGGGCCGGAGACCCAGTACTTC,TRBV7-9,.,.,TRBJ2-5
CASRLQGSEQYF,TGTGCCAGCAGGTTGCAGGGTAGCGAGCAGTACTTC,TRBV6-1,.,.,TRBJ2-7
CAISGTSGRGDTQYF,TGTGCCATCAGTGGGACTAGCGGGAGAGGAGATACGCAGTATTTT,TRBV10-3,TRBD2,.,TRBJ2-3
CASSLAPSGGFYEQYF,TGTGCCAGCAGCTTGGCCCCTAGCGGGGGGTTCTACGAGCAGTACTTC,TRBV5-6,TRBD2,.,TRBJ2-7
CSVEHPSSYEQYF,TGCAGCGTTGAACACCCGAGCTCCTACGAGCAGTACTTC,TRBV29-1,.,few,TRBJ2-7
CASSMHRDDSPLHF,TGTGCCAGTAGTATGCACAGGGACGATTCACCCCTCCACTTT,TRBV19,.,once,TRBJ1-6
CASSQVRRNEQYF,TGTGCCAGCAGCCAAGTCCGGCGGAACGAGCAGTACTTC,TRBV14,.,.,TRBJ2-7
CASSGELAGGQETQYF,TGTGCCAGCAGTGGGGAACTAGCGGGCGGCCAAGAGACCCAGTACTTC,TRBV25-1,TRBD2,.,TRBJ2-5
CSVGQGETQYF,TGCAGCGTTGGGCAGGGGGAGACCCAGTACTTC,TRBV29-1,.,.,TRBJ2-5
CASSDFQFSNEKLFF,TGTGCCAGCAGTGATTTTCAGTTCTCTAATGAAAAACTGTTTTTT,TRBV6-1,.,.,TRBJ1-4
CASSQERGSYEQYF,TGTGCCAGCAGCCAAGAAAGGGGCAGCTACGAGCAGTACTTC,TRBV4-2,.,.,TRBJ2-7
CATLVRTGGYTGELFF,TGTGCCACCCTCGTTCGGACAGGGGGCTACACCGGGGAGCTGTTTTTT,TRBV19,TRBD1,.,TRBJ2-2
CASSFWDSEETQYF,TGTGCCAGCAGCTTTTGGGACTCTGAAGAGACCCAGTACTTC,TRBV7-9,.,.,TRBJ2-5
CASSLRGSGGPWNEQYF,TGTGCCAGCAGTTTGAGAGGAAGCGGGGGGCCCTGGAACGAGCAGTACTTC,TRBV27,TRBD2,once,TRBJ2-7
CASSPGGLSYTF,TGTGCCAGCAGCCCCGGCGGGTTGAGCTACACCTTC,TRBV14,.,.,TRBJ1-2
CASSPSTPTRGEQYF,TGCGCCAGCAGCCCGTCGACCCCGACTCGCGGCGAGCAGTACTTC,TRBV5-1,.,.,TRBJ2-7
CASSHRDEKLFF,TGCGCCAGCTCCCATCGGGATGAAAAACTGTTTTTT,TRBV4-1,.,once,TRBJ1-4
CASIKRLRSYEQYF,TGTGCCAGCATAAAGCGGTTACGGTCCTACGAGCAGTACTTC,TRBV2,.,.,TRBJ2-7
CASRPTGGGFYSQPQHF,TGTGCCAGCAGGCCTACAGGGGGCGGGTTCTATAGTCAGCCCCAGCATTTT,TRBV28,TRBD1,.,TRBJ1-5
CAISGNRDKRDEQFF,TGTGCCATCAGTGGAAACAGGGATAAGAGGGATGAGCAGTTCTTC,TRBV10-3,.,.,TRBJ2-1
CASTNTAGGNGYTF,TGTGCCAGCACGAATACGGCAGGGGGCAATGGCTACACCTTC,TRBV9,TRBD1,once,TRBJ1-2
CASSSLDRGDSPLHF,TGTGCCAGCTCTTCCCTGGACAGGGGTGATTCCCCCCTCCACTTT,TRBV18,TRBD1,.,TRBJ1-6
CAWSHIAGVLPDTQYF,TGTGCCTGGAGCCATATAGCGGGAGTTCTCCCAGATACGCAGTATTTT,TRBV30,TRBD2,.,TRBJ2-3